The 32 T cell receptor beta chains listed next were all sequenced from one sample in a study of cytomegalovirus exposure and HLA in healthy donors. Primers for the PCR totalled 60 Vbeta and 13 Jbeta. Clones were sequenced by immunoSEQ multiplex PCR, and TCRdb holds only the in-frame ones, with some missing. The repertoire includes over 95,000 clones, 67% of them detected once, and roughly 8.3% sits in the top ten. The sample comprised PBMCs. The receptors stem from a man aged 18 to 29 in good health and CMV-seropositive.

CDR3 coding DNA: TGTGCCAGCAGCGCTGGACAGGGTTTGGCGCAGTATTTT. As protein: CASSAGQGLAQYF. The chain recombines TRBV9 with TRBJ2-3; 8 nucleotides line up with TRBD1. There are 13 residues in the CDR3. CDR1 and CDR2 from the germline V gene are SGDLS and YYNGEE. V lost 3 bases and J lost 10; bases outside the gene matches: 7.

This chain links TRBV30 with TRBJ2-1; D call uncertain. The germline V gene has CDR1 GTSNPN and CDR2 SVGIG (reference sequence). The V end lost 0 bases, the J end lost 0 bases, and 9 bases lay between the germline ends. The CDR3 consists of 15 residues. The CDR3 coding sequence is TGTGCCTGGAGTGTATCGGTTAGCTCCTACAATGAGCAGTTCTTC. Translating it yields CAWSVSVSSYNEQFF.

The V gene is TRBV30, the J gene TRBJ2-2; 9 bases match TRBD2. The CDR3 loop spans 17 amino acids. The J segment lost 10 bases and the V segment lost 0 bases, leaving 15 bases of the junction unmatched. Germline V gene sequence: CDR1 GTSNPN, CDR2 SVGIG (reference sequence). The DNA for the CDR3 is TGTGCCTGGAGTGTAAGAATAGCGGGGGCTCAGAGTAAGGAGCTGTTTTTT. This encodes CAWSVRIAGAQSKELFF.

V and J are TRBV5-6 and TRBJ1-4; 9 bases match TRBD1. With 4 bases clipped from V and 3 bases from J, the junction kept 4 bases outside the gene matches. This CDR3 is built from 15 residues. Germline V CDR1 and CDR2: SGHDT, YYEEEE. The CDR3 sequence: CASSEQGAPNEKLFF. The CDR3 nucleotides read TGTGCCAGCAGCGAACAGGGGGCCCCTAATGAAAAACTGTTTTTT.

The chain couples TRBV5-1 to TRBJ2-4; D possibly corresponds to TRBD2 (6 bases). Trimming took 1 base from V and 2 from J, leaving 13 bases between them. The CDR3 has 16 amino acids. Germline-derived CDR1 and CDR2 are SGHRS and YFSETQ. The CDR3 DNA is TGCGCCAGCAGCTTGTCTGGAGGGGCAACCAAAAACATTCAGTACTTC. It codes for CASSLSGGATKNIQYF.

The rearrangement uses TRBV7-6 and TRBJ2-5; tentative D call: TRBD1 (7 bases). V gave up 0 bases and J gave up 5 bases, with 19 bases separating them. The CDR3 length is 17 residues. CDR1 SGHVS and CDR2 FNYEAQ come from the germline V gene. The CDR3 region is CASSLAPTGRPVETQYF. DNA for the CDR3: TGTGCCAGCAGCTTAGCGCCGACAGGGAGGCCTGTGGAGACCCAGTACTTC.

This chain uses TRBV5-1 with TRBJ1-4, with D possibly TRBD1 on 5 matching bases. The CDR3 runs to 15 residues. The V and J ends lost 4 bases and 1 base respectively, with 11 bases between them. Germline values: CDR1 SGHRS, CDR2 YFSETQ. The CDR3 protein is CASSPLGGTNEKLFF. DNA for the CDR3: TGCGCCAGCAGCCCCCTGGGGGGAACTAATGAAAAACTGTTTTTT.

This clone was detected a few times. V usage is TRBV19 and J usage is TRBJ2-6; D is uncertain. CDR3 size: 15 residues. Trimming took off 1 base at V and 2 bases at J, with 6 bases between the two ends. Germline-derived CDR1 and CDR2 are LNHDA and SQIVND (reference sequence). CDR3 in amino acids: CASSIGRAGANVLTF. DNA for the CDR3: TGTGCCAGTAGTATAGGTAGAGCTGGGGCCAACGTCCTGACTTTC.

This sequence joins TRBV29-1 and TRBJ1-1; unclear D gene. Germline CDR1 SQVTM, CDR2 ANQGSEA. V was pared by 7 bases and J by 4 bases, with 7 bases between. This CDR3 is built from 10 residues. The CDR3 coding sequence is TGCAGCGGACAAGTCACTGAAGCTTTCTTT. Its translation is CSGQVTEAFF.

This chain links TRBV5-4 with TRBJ1-2, with 8 bases fitting TRBD1. With 2 bases clipped from V and 3 bases from J, the junction kept 9 bases outside the gene matches. Looked up from germline, CDR1 is SGHNT and CDR2 is YYREEE (reference sequence). CDR3 size: 16 residues. The CDR3 DNA sequence: TGTGCCAGCAGCTTCCCCAACAGGGGGGATGACTATGGCTACACCTTC. It is translated as CASSFPNRGDDYGYTF.

In this sample, this clone turned up a few times. The V call is TRBV7-9, the J call TRBJ2-7; D possibly corresponds to TRBD2 (5 bases). The V gene's germline CDR1 is SEHNR and CDR2 FQNEAQ (reference sequence). The CDR3 is made up of 14 amino acids. The V end lost 5 bases, the J end lost 3 bases, and 14 bases lay between the germline ends. CDR3 sequence (DNA): TGTGCCAGCAGCCAATACGTAGGGAGCTACGAGCAGTACTTC. As protein: CASSQYVGSYEQYF.

The chain recombines TRBV2 with TRBJ2-2; D is possibly TRBD1 (6 bases). With 6 bases removed from V and 7 bases from J, the gap between germline ends came to 18 bases. In germline, CDR1 is SNHLY, CDR2 FYNNEI. CDR3 length: 15 amino acids. In DNA form, the CDR3 reads TGTGCCAGCAGCGCACAGGGCCCTGAGTACGGGGAGCTGTTTTTT. Translated, it gives CASSAQGPEYGELFF.

V usage is TRBV6-1 and J usage is TRBJ2-3; tentative D call: TRBD1 (5 bases). The CDR3 totals 14 residues. The germline gives CDR1 MNHNS, CDR2 SASEGT. Trimming stripped 6 bases from V and 2 bases from J, with 12 bases between. As DNA, the CDR3 is TGTGCCAGCAGGAGCTGGGGCACCACAGATACGCAGTATTTT. Protein: CASRSWGTTDTQYF.

This chain joins TRBV4-1 and TRBJ1-5; D not resolved. Trimming took 0 bases from V and 3 from J, leaving 9 bases between them. CDR3 size: 15 residues. CDR1 and CDR2 (germline): MGHRA, YSYEKL. The CDR3: CASSQEAGNNQPQHF. In DNA form, the CDR3 reads TGCGCCAGCAGCCAAGAAGCAGGTAACAATCAGCCCCAGCATTTT.

The CDR3 here is CATLRGGGILYEQYV. The CDR3 DNA is TGTGCCACTCTCCGCGGCGGAGGGATTCTCTACGAGCAGTACGTC. This chain uses TRBV2 with TRBJ2-7; TRBD2 might be the D (6 bases). Germline V CDR1 and CDR2: SNHLY, FYNNEI. The CDR3 spans 15 residues. V was pared by 10 bases and J by 3 bases, with 22 bases between.

The chain recombines TRBV28 with TRBJ1-2, with 10 positions matching TRBD1. The trim removed 6 bases at V and 4 bases at J, leaving 14 bases unmatched. Germline assignment: CDR1 MDHEN and CDR2 SYDVKM. This CDR3 spans 17 amino acids. CDR3 nucleotides: TGTGCCAGCAGAACGCTCGGGACAGGGGAGTATGGCTATGGCTACACCTTC. Encoded protein: CASRTLGTGEYGYGYTF.

The gene calls are TRBV6-1 and TRBJ2-5; TRBD2 matches at 10 bases. V lost 4 bases to trimming and J lost 2 bases; unmatched junction nucleotides: 4. The CDR3 has 15 amino acids. Germline V CDR1 and CDR2: MNHNS, SASEGT. CDR3 in DNA: TGTGCCAGCAGTGTAAGCGGGGGGGATCAAGAGACCCAGTACTTC. Its translation is CASSVSGGDQETQYF.

V is TRBV27 and J is TRBJ1-2; D is uncertain. Germline CDR1 and CDR2: MNHEY and SMNVEV (reference sequence). The length of the CDR3 is 12 residues. Trimming removed 6 bases at V and 2 bases at J, with 7 bases between. CDR3 residues: CASSSENYGYTF. The CDR3 coding sequence is TGTGCCAGCAGCTCCGAGAACTATGGCTACACCTTC.

The gene calls are TRBV15 and TRBJ2-7; 9 positions agree with TRBD1. The CDR3 is 16 amino acids. The ends lost 0 bases at V and 3 bases at J; junction bases unmatched: 6. Germline CDR1 is LNHNV and CDR2 is YYDKDF (reference sequence). CDR3 in DNA: TGTGCCACCAGCAGAGATCCCGGGACAGGGATCTACGAGCAGTACTTC. The encoded protein is CATSRDPGTGIYEQYF.

The CDR3 region is CASSSLPGLPPTGELFF. DNA for the CDR3: TGCGCCAGCAGCTCCTTACCGGGTCTCCCTCCCACCGGGGAGCTGTTTTTT. V is TRBV5-1 and J is TRBJ2-2; D is unclear. This CDR3 region has 17 residues. The germline V gene has CDR1 SGHRS and CDR2 YFSETQ. V was cut by 3 bases and J by 4 bases, with 19 bases left in between.

The chain links TRBV6-1 to TRBJ1-4, with no clear D. CDR1 is MNHNS and CDR2 is SASEGT in the germline V gene. The CDR3 contains 14 residues. V lost 11 bases to trimming and J lost 5 bases, with 18 bases between them. The CDR3 region has the DNA TGTGCCGCTCTAGCCTCGGCAGGAAATGAAAAACTGTTTTTT. It encodes CAALASAGNEKLFF.

As for this clone: The same CDR3 arises from other DNA sequences in this sample as well. The rearrangement joins TRBV29-1 to TRBJ1-1, with a tentative D call TRBD1 (6 bases). This CDR3 has 13 residues. Between the trimmed V and J ends, which lost 4 bases and 5 bases, there was a span of 14 bases. CDR1 is SQVTM, CDR2 ANQGSEA, per germline. As DNA, the CDR3 is TGCAGCGTTGCCGCCAGGGGTGAAACTGAAGCTTTCTTT. It encodes CSVAARGETEAFF.

This clone came up once. The rearrangement joins TRBV7-9 to TRBJ2-4; weak D call: TRBD2 (5 bases). Germline lookup yields CDR1 SEHNR and CDR2 FQNEAQ (reference sequence). V lost 6 bases to trimming and J lost 8 bases, with 14 bases between them. The CDR3 totals 13 residues. The DNA of the CDR3 is TGTGCCAGCAGAGTGGGCGCCGGGGACATTCAGTACTTC. Translation: CASRVGAGDIQYF.

This chain links TRBV7-9 with TRBJ1-1; D unresolved. Germline V lookup: CDR1 SEHNR, CDR2 FQNEAQ (reference sequence). The CDR3 extends over 12 amino acids. V was cut by 6 bases and J by 5 bases, with 10 bases left in between. CDR3 loop: CASSYRGTEAFF. Here the CDR3 DNA reads TGTGCCAGCAGTTATCGCGGGACTGAAGCTTTCTTT. Full variable domain (outside the CDR3, taken from reference TRBV7-9 and TRBJ1-1): DTGVSQNPRHKITKRGQNVTFRCDPISEHNRLYWYRQTLGQGPEFLTYFQNEAQLEKSRLLSDRFSAERPKGSFSTLEIQRTEQGDSAMYLCASSYRGTEAFFGQGTRLTVV.

J is TRBJ1-2 and V is TRBV5-6; D ambiguous. The CDR3 length is 13 residues. Deletions cut 5 bases from V and 6 bases from J, with 14 bases between. CDR1 and CDR2 (germline): SGHDT, YYEEEE. In DNA form, the CDR3 reads TGTGCCAGCAGTCATCCGGGTATGCATGGCTACACCTTC. Translating it yields CASSHPGMHGYTF.

The V gene is TRBV6-5, the J gene TRBJ1-3; 7 positions agree with TRBD1. From germline, CDR1 is MNHEY and CDR2 SVGAGI. V shed 10 bases and J 0 bases; nucleotides not matched to a gene: 6. CDR3 length: 14 amino acids. DNA for the CDR3: TGTGCCACTGGACAGGACCGCTCTGGAAACACCATATATTTT. This sequence encodes CATGQDRSGNTIYF.

V gene TRBV4-2 combines with J gene TRBJ1-2; 8 nucleotides line up with TRBD1. V was pared by 6 bases and J by 8 bases, with 5 bases of the junction left unmatched. This CDR3 has 12 residues. Germline loops: CDR1 LGHNA, CDR2 YNFKEQ. The CDR3 DNA is TGTGCCAGCAGTCGGACAGGGACGGGCTACACCTTC. Translating gives CASSRTGTGYTF.

V and J are TRBV7-2 and TRBJ2-1, with 9 bases fitting TRBD1. V shed 1 base, J shed 7 bases, and the junction held 8 bases outside the gene matches. This CDR3 region has 16 residues. Germline V lookup: CDR1 SGHTA, CDR2 FQGNSA. CDR3 region: CASSLDGTGIVNEQFF. The CDR3 coding sequence is TGTGCCAGCAGCTTAGATGGGACAGGGATTGTGAATGAGCAGTTCTTC.

The chain is built from TRBV5-4 and TRBJ2-2; 7 positions match TRBD1. The CDR3 covers 15 residues. V shed 3 bases, J shed 7 bases, and the junction held 9 bases outside the gene matches. Germline V gives CDR1 SGHNT, CDR2 YYREEE (reference sequence). The CDR3 coding sequence is TGTGCCAGCAGCTCCTGGGACAGACGTGGCGGGGAGCTGTTTTTT. This gives the protein CASSSWDRRGGELFF.

The chain joins TRBV27 to TRBJ2-1; TRBD2 agrees at 10 bases. The CDR3 is 16 amino acids. The V gene's germline CDR1 is MNHEY and CDR2 SMNVEV (reference sequence). The ends lost 5 bases at V and 6 bases at J; junction bases unmatched: 10. The chain's CDR3 is CASSPLAGKRVNEQFF. The CDR3 nucleotides read TGTGCCAGCAGTCCACTAGCGGGGAAACGGGTCAATGAGCAGTTCTTC.

In this sample, this clone turned up once. The chain has TRBV5-1 and TRBJ2-3; 7 bases align to TRBD2. CDR3 length: 15 amino acids. J lost 5 bases, V lost 2 bases, and 8 bases had no gene match. The germline CDR1 and CDR2 sequences are SGHRS and YFSETQ. CDR3 protein: CASSLVNPGGDTQYF. The CDR3 DNA is TGCGCCAGCAGCTTAGTCAATCCGGGAGGAGATACGCAGTATTTT.

The chain has TRBV11-2 and TRBJ2-3; TRBD2 matches at 10 bases. J gave up 4 bases and V 1 base, and 5 bases lay outside the gene matches. This CDR3 comprises 16 residues. Germline V gives CDR1 SGHAT, CDR2 FQNNGV. CDR3 sequence: CASSLGASGGADTQYF. In DNA form, the CDR3 reads TGTGCCAGCAGCTTAGGGGCTAGCGGGGGTGCAGATACGCAGTATTTT.